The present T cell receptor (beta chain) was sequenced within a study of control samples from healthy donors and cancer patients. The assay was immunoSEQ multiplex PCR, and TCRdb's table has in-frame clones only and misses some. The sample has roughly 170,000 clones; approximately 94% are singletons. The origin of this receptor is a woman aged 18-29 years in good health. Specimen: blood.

Here the CDR3 DNA reads TGTGCCAGCTCACCGGTCCAGGGATTGACGGATACGCAGTATTTT. It specifies CASSPVQGLTDTQYF. J is TRBJ2-3 and V is TRBV18, with D maybe TRBD1 (5 bases). V lost 3 bases and J lost 6, with 16 bases in between. Germline CDR1 and CDR2: KGHSH and LQKENI. The CDR3 has 15 residues.